The 29 T cell receptor beta chains given below trace back to one sample, sequenced in a study of cytomegalovirus exposure and HLA in healthy donors. The PCR made use of 60 Vbeta and 13 Jbeta primers. The assay was immunoSEQ multiplex PCR, and TCRdb's table has in-frame clones only and misses some. The sample features 70,000 to 100,000 clones, with 3% to 4.5% in its top ten. Sequencing input: PBMCs. Source of these receptors: a young man in good health and CMV-seropositive.

V and J are TRBV6-1 and TRBJ2-4; TRBD1 aligns across 9 bases. Germline CDR1 and CDR2: MNHNS and SASEGT. J lost 1 base, V lost 7 bases, and 5 bases had no gene match. This CDR3 is built from 15 residues. The CDR3 DNA reads as TGTGCCAGCACCGTACAGGGGGCGGCCAAAAACATTCAGTACTTC. The encoded protein is CASTVQGAAKNIQYF.

The rearrangement links TRBV25-1 to TRBJ2-3, with TRBD1 matching over 7 bases. V gave up 2 bases and J gave up 2 bases; unmatched junction bases: 4. The CDR3 sequence is 15 residues long. CDR1 and CDR2 (germline): MGHDK, SYGVNS. Written as DNA, the CDR3 is TGTGCCAGCAGTGAAAGGACAGGTTTCACAGATACGCAGTATTTT. Protein product: CASSERTGFTDTQYF.

The chain is built from TRBV11-2 and TRBJ2-7, with no clear D. V lost 3 bases to trimming and J lost 2 bases, with 14 bases between them. Germline V gene lookup returns CDR1 SGHAT and CDR2 FQNNGV. The CDR3 length is 15 residues. This CDR3 is CASSFRQRLTYEQYF. As DNA, the CDR3 is TGTGCCAGCAGCTTCCGGCAGAGGTTAACCTACGAGCAGTACTTC.

J is TRBJ2-3 and V is TRBV19; TRBD1 might be the D (6 bases). This CDR3 contains 17 residues. The ends were cut back, 1 base at V and 3 bases at J, with 17 bases in the middle. Germline V gene data show CDR1 as LNHDA and CDR2 as SQIVND (reference sequence). The DNA for the CDR3 is TGTGCCAGTAGTATAGGTCGGAGTACAGGGTCAACAGATACGCAGTATTTT. Its protein product is CASSIGRSTGSTDTQYF.

The chain recombines TRBV7-8 with TRBJ2-1; D is uncertain. Trimming shortened V by 5 bases and J by 8 bases, and 19 bases separated the two germline ends. Germline V CDR1 and CDR2: SGHVS, FQNEAQ. This CDR3 spans 15 amino acids. The CDR3 sequence: CASSPRERVGDEQFF. CDR3 coding DNA: TGTGCCAGCAGCCCCCGTGAGAGAGTAGGAGATGAGCAGTTCTTC. The variable domain in full, completed from reference TRBV7-8 and TRBJ2-1, reads GAGVSQSPRYKVAKRGQDVALRCDPISGHVSLFWYQQALGQGPEFLTYFQNEAQLDKSGLPSDRFFAERPEGSVSTLKIQRTQQEDSAVYLCASSPRERVGDEQFFGPGTRLTVL.

The V gene is TRBV6-1, the J gene TRBJ1-1; 7 nucleotides align to TRBD1. V lost 4 bases, J lost 11 bases, and 13 bases stayed unmatched. The CDR3 consists of 14 residues. Germline CDR1 MNHNS, CDR2 SASEGT. CDR3 nucleotide sequence: TGTGCCAGCAGTGTGGGACAGTGGGACGAGCGGGCTTTCTTT. Protein: CASSVGQWDERAFF.

Of note for this clone: Its ends do not fully match the called genes, so a read error is possible. The genes are TRBV7-7 and TRBJ2-5, with 8 bases aligning to TRBD2. The length of the CDR3 is 15 residues. CDR1 and CDR2 from the germline V gene are SSHAT and FNYEAQ (reference sequence). The CDR3 is CASSPGGGLEETQYF. CDR3 sequence (DNA): TGTGCTAGCAGCCCGGGAGGGGGACTGGAGGAGACCCAGTACTTC.

The chain employs TRBV6-5 and TRBJ1-6; perhaps TRBD1 as D (5 bases). The CDR3 runs to 14 residues. Looked up from germline, CDR1 is MNHEY and CDR2 is SVGAGI. The V end lost 4 bases, the J end lost 11 bases, and 15 bases lay between the germline ends. DNA for the CDR3: TGTGCCAGCAGTTCTCAGGGTGGTTGGGCACCCCTCCACTTT. It yields the protein CASSSQGGWAPLHF.

This chain connects TRBV6-4 to TRBJ2-3, with D possibly matching TRBD1 (6 bases). V lost 8 bases and J 2 bases, leaving 17 bases between the germline ends. Germline loops: CDR1 MRHNA, CDR2 SNTAGT. This CDR3 comprises 15 residues. The CDR3 sequence is CASPWTVNDTDTQYF. The CDR3 DNA reads as TGTGCCAGCCCATGGACAGTAAATGACACAGATACGCAGTATTTT.

The chain recombines TRBV6-1 with TRBJ1-1, with TRBD1 identical over 9 bases. This CDR3 spans 15 amino acids. Germline-derived CDR1 and CDR2 are MNHNS and SASEGT. The V gene end was trimmed by 5 bases and the J gene end by 6 bases; junction bases not matched to a gene: 10. The CDR3 reads CASSKPGQGISEAFF. In DNA form, the CDR3 reads TGTGCCAGCAGTAAGCCGGGACAGGGTATCTCTGAAGCTTTCTTT.

The CDR3 is CASSGKFVDEQYF. The CDR3 DNA is TGTGCCAGTTCGGGGAAGTTTGTGGACGAGCAGTACTTC. V is TRBV2 and J is TRBJ2-7, with D possibly matching TRBD2 (5 bases). The V and J ends lost 9 bases and 5 bases respectively, with 17 bases between them. Germline values: CDR1 SNHLY, CDR2 FYNNEI. The CDR3 has 13 amino acids. The full variable domain, completed using reference TRBV2 and TRBJ2-7, is EPEVTQTPSHQVTQMGQEVILRCVPISNHLYFYWYRQILGQKVEFLVSFYNNEISEKSEIFDDQFSVERPDGSNFTLKIRSTKLEDSAMYFCASSGKFVDEQYFGPGTRLTVT.

The chain is built from TRBV28 and TRBJ1-5; 9 bases are shared with TRBD1. The CDR3 has 17 amino acids. CDR1 MDHEN and CDR2 SYDVKM come from the germline V gene. The V segment lost 5 bases and the J segment 2 bases; nucleotides outside the gene matches: 10. The chain's CDR3 is CASSPRRDREGNQPQHF. Here the CDR3 DNA reads TGTGCCAGCAGTCCCCGGCGGGACAGGGAGGGCAATCAGCCCCAGCATTTT.

This chain uses TRBV19 with TRBJ2-7, with 9 bases fitting TRBD1. Germline trimming cut 5 bases from V and 0 bases from J; bases unmatched to any gene: 8. Germline V gene sequence: CDR1 LNHDA, CDR2 SQIVND (reference sequence). This CDR3 contains 16 residues. The CDR3 DNA is TGTGCCAGTAGTGCTTTAGGACAGGGGTTCTCCTACGAGCAGTACTTC. Translation: CASSALGQGFSYEQYF.

This sequence joins TRBV7-8 and TRBJ1-6; D gene unclear. The CDR3 length is 15 residues. V lost 0 bases to trimming and J lost 9 bases, with 12 bases between them. Per germline, CDR1 SGHVS and CDR2 FQNEAQ. In nucleotides, the CDR3 is TGTGCCAGCAGCTTAGCGGCGAGGGAAGGTTCACCCCTCCACTTT. Protein: CASSLAAREGSPLHF.

The chain couples TRBV9 to TRBJ2-7; D is possibly TRBD1 (5 bases). V was trimmed by 3 bases and J by 2 bases, leaving 6 bases between them. The CDR3 covers 12 residues. Germline V lookup: CDR1 SGDLS, CDR2 YYNGEE. DNA of the CDR3: TGTGCCAGCAGCGGACAGACCTACGAGCAGTACTTC. Protein product: CASSGQTYEQYF.

The chain is built from TRBV7-2 and TRBJ1-1; TRBD1 matches at 7 bases. Unmatched junction bases numbered 5, after V lost 5 bases and J lost 2 bases. The CDR3 is 14 residues long. CDR1 SGHTA and CDR2 FQGNSA come from the germline V gene. The CDR3: CASSRNRGNTEAFF. CDR3 coding DNA: TGTGCCAGCAGCCGAAACAGGGGAAACACTGAAGCTTTCTTT. Variable domain in full (rest from reference TRBV7-2 and TRBJ1-1): GAGVSQSPSNKVTEKGKDVELRCDPISGHTALYWYRQSLGQGLEFLIYFQGNSAPDKSGLPSDRFSAERTGGSVSTLTIQRTQQEDSAVYLCASSRNRGNTEAFFGQGTRLTVV.

This chain links TRBV18 with TRBJ2-2; 9 bases are shared with TRBD1. Germline loops: CDR1 KGHSH, CDR2 LQKENI. This CDR3 has 15 residues. The J segment lost 3 bases and the V segment lost 6 bases, leaving 5 bases of the junction unmatched. The CDR3: CASSHRGQDTGELFF. The CDR3 DNA reads as TGTGCCAGCTCTCACAGGGGGCAGGACACCGGGGAGCTGTTTTTT.

This chain joins TRBV4-1 and TRBJ1-6; D remains unclear. CDR1 is MGHRA, CDR2 YSYEKL, per germline. The CDR3 consists of 13 residues. Trimming pared 0 bases from V and 8 bases from J, leaving 5 bases between. This CDR3 is CASSQDSDSPLHF. CDR3 DNA: TGCGCCAGCAGCCAAGATTCCGATTCACCCCTCCACTTT.

The rearrangement links TRBV13 to TRBJ2-3; D call uncertain. Trimming removed 5 bases at V and 5 bases at J, with 17 bases between. CDR1 and CDR2 from the germline V gene are PRHDT and FYEKMQ (reference sequence). This CDR3 is built from 15 residues. CDR3 amino acids: CASSQRLSALDTQYF. Here the CDR3 DNA reads TGTGCCAGCAGCCAGCGTCTGTCCGCGTTAGATACGCAGTATTTT.

The chain employs TRBV9 and TRBJ1-2; a weak D match, TRBD1 (5 bases). The CDR3 runs to 14 residues. V lost 3 bases and J lost 9, with 18 bases in between. CDR1 is SGDLS, CDR2 YYNGEE, per germline. CDR3 in amino acids: CASSADPGKGSYTF. The DNA of the CDR3 is TGTGCCAGCAGCGCCGACCCAGGGAAGGGTAGCTACACCTTC.

V gene TRBV27 combines with J gene TRBJ1-5, with 10 bases that match TRBD1. The germline gives CDR1 MNHEY, CDR2 SMNVEV (reference sequence). The CDR3 covers 18 residues. V shed 4 bases, J shed 8 bases, and the junction held 17 bases outside the gene matches. The CDR3 here is CASSSSPGTGAPGKPQHF. The CDR3 coding sequence is TGTGCCAGCAGTTCCAGTCCCGGGACAGGGGCCCCAGGTAAGCCCCAGCATTTT.

The CDR3 sequence is CASSLPADTQYF. CDR3 nucleotide sequence: TGTGCCAGCAGCTTACCGGCAGATACGCAGTATTTT. The chain couples TRBV7-2 to TRBJ2-3; D is ambiguous. Germline lookup yields CDR1 SGHTA and CDR2 FQGNSA. V lost 2 bases, J lost 4 bases, and 4 bases lay in between. This CDR3 has 12 amino acids. Using reference TRBV7-2 and TRBJ2-3 for the parts outside the CDR3, the full variable domain is GAGVSQSPSNKVTEKGKDVELRCDPISGHTALYWYRQSLGQGLEFLIYFQGNSAPDKSGLPSDRFSAERTGGSVSTLTIQRTQQEDSAVYLCASSLPADTQYFGPGTRLTVL.

V is TRBV19 and J is TRBJ1-2; TRBD1 agrees at 8 bases. The CDR3 has 14 residues. Trimming removed 7 bases from V and 5 bases from J; junction bases left unmatched: 9. The germline V gene encodes CDR1 LNHDA and CDR2 SQIVND (reference sequence). The CDR3 bases are TGTGCCAGTATGGGACGGGACAGGCCTTATGGCTACACCTTC. Protein: CASMGRDRPYGYTF.

V usage is TRBV5-4 and J usage is TRBJ1-2, with a tentative D call TRBD1 (6 bases). Trimming left V 4 bases short and J 4 bases short, with 11 bases between. The CDR3 is 13 amino acids. Germline assignment: CDR1 SGHNT and CDR2 YYREEE (reference sequence). This chain's CDR3 is CASSTGPGYGYTF. The DNA for the CDR3 is TGTGCCAGCAGCACAGGGCCCGGCTATGGCTACACCTTC.

This rearrangement joins TRBV19 to TRBJ1-1; D is unclear. Per the germline V gene, CDR1 is LNHDA and CDR2 is SQIVND (reference sequence). V was shortened by 6 bases and J by 4 bases, with 15 bases between the two germline ends. This CDR3 spans 14 amino acids. As DNA, the CDR3 is TGTGCCAGTAGACCCTATATAGAAAGCACTGAAGCTTTCTTT. Protein: CASRPYIESTEAFF.

The chain combines TRBV4-1 with TRBJ2-4; a weak D match, TRBD1 (6 bases). V gave up 0 bases and J gave up 6 bases, with 27 bases separating them. The CDR3 loop spans 20 amino acids. Looked up from germline, CDR1 is MGHRA and CDR2 is YSYEKL. CDR3: CASSQDVGAGGFYEGNIQYF. The CDR3 nucleotides read TGCGCCAGCAGCCAAGATGTGGGGGCCGGAGGTTTCTACGAGGGAAACATTCAGTACTTC.

The V gene is TRBV4-1, the J gene TRBJ2-5; TRBD2 is a possible D gene (6 bases). The V end was cut by 4 bases, the J end by 3 bases, with 18 bases between. The CDR3 is made up of 16 amino acids. Germline V CDR1 and CDR2: MGHRA, YSYEKL. CDR3 amino acids: CASSLNSGGTKETQYF. CDR3 nucleotides: TGCGCCAGCAGCCTTAATAGCGGAGGAACCAAAGAGACCCAGTACTTC.

The rearrangement links TRBV5-8 to TRBJ2-7; TRBD1 matches at 7 bases. The CDR3 has 14 residues. J was trimmed by 2 bases and V by 1 base; bases with no gene match: 3. The V gene's germline CDR1 is SGHTS and CDR2 YDEGEE. The CDR3 region is CASSLWGQPYEQYF. The CDR3, as DNA: TGTGCCAGCAGCTTGTGGGGACAGCCCTACGAGCAGTACTTC. Drawing the rest from reference TRBV5-8 and TRBJ2-7, the complete variable domain is EAGVTQSPTHLIKTRGQQATLRCSPISGHTSVYWYQQALGLGLQFLLWYDEGEERNRGNFPPRFSGRQFPNYSSELNVNALELEDSALYLCASSLWGQPYEQYFGPGTRLTVT.

J is TRBJ2-1 and V is TRBV5-1, with D tentatively TRBD2 (5 bases). With 3 bases removed from V and 0 bases from J, the gap between germline ends came to 16 bases. The length of the CDR3 is 17 residues. Looked up from germline, CDR1 is SGHRS and CDR2 is YFSETQ. The CDR3 DNA sequence: TGCGCCAGCAGCTGGGGAGCGTCGAGTAACTCCTACAATGAGCAGTTCTTC. Its translation is CASSWGASSNSYNEQFF.